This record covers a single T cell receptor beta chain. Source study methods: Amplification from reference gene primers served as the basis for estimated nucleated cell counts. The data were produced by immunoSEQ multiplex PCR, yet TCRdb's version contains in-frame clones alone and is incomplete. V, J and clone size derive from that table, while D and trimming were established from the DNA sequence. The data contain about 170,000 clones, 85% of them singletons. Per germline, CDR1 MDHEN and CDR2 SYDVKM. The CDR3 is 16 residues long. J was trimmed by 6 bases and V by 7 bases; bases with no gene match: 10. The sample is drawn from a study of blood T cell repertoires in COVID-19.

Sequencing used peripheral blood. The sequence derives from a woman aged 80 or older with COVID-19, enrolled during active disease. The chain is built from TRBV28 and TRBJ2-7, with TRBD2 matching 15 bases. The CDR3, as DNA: TGTGCCAGCACAGGACTAGCGGGAGGGCCGGAGTCCGAGCAGTACTTC. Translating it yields CASTGLAGGPESEQYF.